What follows are 18 T cell receptor beta chains derived from one specimen sequenced in a study of PD-L1 blockade in urothelial cancer. Assay used: immunoSEQ multiplex PCR; TCRdb lists only in-frame clones, some missing. The sample contains tens of thousands of clones, 90% to 95% of which appear only once. Time point given: peripheral blood 6 weeks after treatment start. Here the sequenced sample was PBMCs, taken around atezolizumab (anti-PD-L1) treatment. The origin of the receptors is a woman aged 60-75 years with urothelial cancer.

This chain links TRBV6-5 with TRBJ2-7, with TRBD1 matching 8 bases. Losses at the gene ends were 4 bases for V and 2 bases for J; bases not matched to a gene: 7. The germline CDR1 and CDR2 sequences are MNHEY and SVGAGI. The CDR3 covers 15 residues. Here the CDR3 reads CASSSPGQGTYEQYF. DNA of the CDR3: TGTGCCAGCAGTTCCCCCGGACAGGGAACCTACGAGCAGTACTTC.

This rearrangement joins TRBV28 to TRBJ2-7; TRBD2 aligns across 9 bases. The V and J ends lost 6 bases and 6 bases, in that order; junction bases with no gene match: 9. The CDR3 loop spans 14 amino acids. Per the germline V gene, CDR1 is MDHEN and CDR2 is SYDVKM. The CDR3 sequence: CASSPVGLAPEQYF. The CDR3 coding sequence is TGTGCCAGCAGCCCTGTGGGACTAGCTCCCGAGCAGTACTTC.

The CDR3: CASSLYLRAGANVLTF. The CDR3 nucleotides are TGTGCCAGCAGTTTATATCTCCGTGCTGGGGCCAACGTCCTGACTTTC. The chain links TRBV27 to TRBJ2-6, with no clear D. This CDR3 comprises 16 residues. V was pared by 1 base and J by 2 bases, with 9 bases between. Germline-derived CDR1 and CDR2 are MNHEY and SMNVEV (reference sequence).

J is TRBJ1-2 and V is TRBV27, with a tentative D call TRBD1 (6 bases). Germline lookup yields CDR1 MNHEY and CDR2 SMNVEV (reference sequence). Trimming shortened V by 0 bases and J by 7 bases, and 12 bases separated the two germline ends. CDR3 size: 14 residues. The DNA of the CDR3 is TGTGCCAGCAGTTTATCTACAGGGTTTGGTGGCTACACCTTC. This encodes CASSLSTGFGGYTF.

The chain employs TRBV15 and TRBJ1-2; 12 bases line up with TRBD1. CDR1 LNHNV and CDR2 YYDKDF come from the germline V gene (reference sequence). J was trimmed by 0 bases and V by 6 bases; bases with no gene match: 5. This CDR3 is 16 amino acids long. Written as DNA, the CDR3 is TGTGCCACCAGGGGACAGGGGGCTCTCGCTAACTATGGCTACACCTTC. This gives the protein CATRGQGALANYGYTF.

The chain uses TRBV13 and TRBJ1-1; D remains unclear. V lost 5 bases and J 1 base, leaving 11 bases between the germline ends. The CDR3 is 14 amino acids. Germline V gene lookup returns CDR1 PRHDT and CDR2 FYEKMQ (reference sequence). The CDR3 reads CASSPPPGNTEAFF. CDR3 DNA sequence: TGTGCCAGCAGCCCCCCTCCAGGGAACACTGAAGCTTTCTTT.

The V call is TRBV13, the J call TRBJ2-5, with TRBD1 matching 10 bases. The V segment lost 5 bases and the J segment 7 bases; nucleotides outside the gene matches: 4. The germline gives CDR1 PRHDT, CDR2 FYEKMQ (reference sequence). The CDR3 is made up of 13 amino acids. The CDR3 sequence: CASSPGQGGTQYF. CDR3 DNA: TGTGCCAGCAGCCCAGGACAGGGGGGGACCCAGTACTTC.

The count of this clone is one. The chain employs TRBV15 and TRBJ1-5; 10 bases align to TRBD1. The junction had 13 bases not matched to a gene; V was cut back by 3 bases and J by 2 bases. The CDR3 runs 19 residues. The V gene's germline CDR1 is LNHNV and CDR2 YYDKDF (reference sequence). CDR3 protein: CATSSKRDRGYLGNQPQHF. CDR3 coding DNA: TGTGCCACCAGCAGTAAACGGGACAGGGGATACCTTGGCAATCAGCCCCAGCATTTT.

The J gene is TRBJ2-7, the V gene TRBV29-1; TRBD1 matches 10 bases. The germline V gene has CDR1 SQVTM and CDR2 ANQGSEA. There are 13 residues in the CDR3. J gave up 2 bases and V 6 bases, and 4 bases lay outside the gene matches. In DNA, the CDR3 is TGCAGCGTCAGGACAGGGGGGGCCTACGAGCAGTACTTC. Encoded protein: CSVRTGGAYEQYF.

CDR3 nucleotides: TGCAGTGGGGAGAAACAAGAGACCCAGTACTTC. It yields the protein CSGEKQETQYF. This chain joins TRBV20-1 and TRBJ2-5; TRBD2 is a possible D gene (5 bases). V was trimmed by 7 bases and J by 2 bases, leaving 8 bases between them. The germline gives CDR1 DFQATT, CDR2 SNEGSKA (reference sequence). This CDR3 is built from 11 residues.

The V and J genes are TRBV19 and TRBJ2-1, with 8 bases lining up with TRBD2. V was clipped by 7 bases and J by 2 bases; unmatched bases: 7. Per the germline V gene, CDR1 is LNHDA and CDR2 is SQIVND (reference sequence). The CDR3 totals 15 residues. As DNA, the CDR3 is TGTGCCAGTACCACAAGGACTAGCACCTACAATGAGCAGTTCTTC. It translates to CASTTRTSTYNEQFF.

This clone was seen a handful of times. The chain links TRBV5-1 to TRBJ2-5, with a weak D call TRBD2 (6 bases). The CDR3 sequence is 15 residues long. V was cut by 2 bases and J by 2 bases, with 13 bases left in between. Germline V CDR1 and CDR2: SGHRS, YFSETQ. In DNA form, the CDR3 reads TGCGCCAGCAGCTTACTAGCACAGAGTCAAGAGACCCAGTACTTC. Amino acids: CASSLLAQSQETQYF.

The rearrangement joins TRBV7-2 to TRBJ2-7, with a tentative D call TRBD1 (5 bases). Germline-derived CDR1 and CDR2 are SGHTA and FQGNSA. Trimming cost V 5 bases and J 1 base, with 15 bases left between them. The CDR3 is 15 residues long. The CDR3 nucleotides read TGTGCCAGCAGCCTACAGGAAACCAGTTCCTACGAGCAGTACTTC. Protein product: CASSLQETSSYEQYF.

The table lists this clone with a count of one. The chain employs TRBV5-8 and TRBJ1-1; D might be TRBD1 (5 bases). Germline V gene lookup returns CDR1 SGHTS and CDR2 YDEGEE. The CDR3 length is 15 residues. Between the trimmed V and J ends, which lost 1 base and 0 bases, there was a span of 10 bases. The CDR3 coding sequence is TGTGCCAGCAGCTTGTCGACAGCCTTGAACACTGAAGCTTTCTTT. Translating it yields CASSLSTALNTEAFF.

CDR3 DNA: TGTGCCAGCAGCGGACCCCGGGACTCTCGCACAGATACGCAGTATTTT. Its protein is CASSGPRDSRTDTQYF. The chain has TRBV5-4 and TRBJ2-3; D is possibly TRBD2 (6 bases). The CDR3 extends over 16 amino acids. Germline CDR1 and CDR2: SGHNT and YYREEE (reference sequence). The ends were cut back, 4 bases at V and 1 base at J, with 16 bases in the middle. The full variable domain, rest sourced from reference TRBV5-4 and TRBJ2-3, is ETGVTQSPTHLIKTRGQQVTLRCSSQSGHNTVSWYQQALGQGPQFIFQYYREEENGRGNFPPRFSGLQFPNYSSELNVNALELDDSALYLCASSGPRDSRTDTQYFGPGTRLTVL.

The table lists this clone with a few counts. V gene TRBV11-1 combines with J gene TRBJ1-6; TRBD1 agrees at 7 bases. The J segment lost 10 bases and the V segment lost 5 bases, leaving 8 bases of the junction unmatched. From germline, CDR1 is SGHAT and CDR2 FQDESV (reference sequence). CDR3 length equals 14 residues. The DNA for the CDR3 is TGTGCCAGCAGCGAAACAGGGGAAGGATCACCCCTCCACTTT. It is translated as CASSETGEGSPLHF.

The chain is built from TRBV19 and TRBJ1-5; 7 bases map to TRBD1. The V gene end was trimmed by 3 bases and the J gene end by 0 bases; junction bases not matched to a gene: 2. The CDR3 is made up of 15 amino acids. Per the germline V gene, CDR1 is LNHDA and CDR2 is SQIVND (reference sequence). As DNA, the CDR3 is TGTGCCAGTAGTATCACAGGGGATAGCAATCAGCCCCAGCATTTT. Translation gives CASSITGDSNQPQHF.

The chain is built from TRBV13 and TRBJ1-1; D is possibly TRBD1 (5 bases). The CDR3 extends over 14 amino acids. Germline CDR1 PRHDT, CDR2 FYEKMQ (reference sequence). Trimming took off 5 bases at V and 0 bases at J, with 10 bases between the two ends. The CDR3: CASSTIRVNTEAFF. DNA of the CDR3: TGTGCCAGCAGCACCATCAGGGTGAACACTGAAGCTTTCTTT.